Presented here are 7 T cell receptor beta chains from one specimen sequenced in a study of glioma-infiltrating T cells. The iRepertoire nested amplicon-rescue multiplex PCR amplified TCR alpha and beta CDR3s from RNA. A single record per CDR3 protein comes from TCRdb applying MiXCR to the multiplex PCR reads. The data contain 300,000 to 450,000 distinct CDR3 sequences, roughly 41% of them seen just once; the ten biggest clones take up more than 10%. The sample taken for sequencing was glioma tissue, nonneoplastic brain tissue, or PBMCs (not recorded which). All receptors derive from a human donor with low-grade glioma or glioblastoma, undergoing nonglioma brain surgery, or in good health (not recorded which).

As for this clonotype: This may be a read error: a much more frequent sequence differs by one nucleotide. The conserved phenylalanine or tryptophan is not found at the CDR3 terminus, so this likely reflects a read error. The CDR3 sequence: CASSPDRVEDPQHS. The CDR3 DNA reads TGTGCCAGCAGCCCGGACAGGGTAGAAGATCCCCAGCATTCT. V and J are TRBV6-6 and TRBJ1-5, with TRBD1 identical over 8 bases. J lost 10 bases, V lost 6 bases, and 11 bases had no gene match. Germline loops: CDR1 MNHNY, CDR2 SVGAGI (reference sequence). The CDR3 has 14 residues.

J is TRBJ2-3 and V is TRBV11-3, with 10 bases lining up with TRBD2. This CDR3 is 15 amino acids long. With 5 bases clipped from V and 4 bases from J, the junction kept 6 bases outside the gene matches. Germline V gene lookup returns CDR1 SGHNT and CDR2 YENEEA. Written as DNA, the CDR3 is TGTGCCAGCAGCATCAGGACTAGCGGCTCAGATACGCAGTATTTT. Encoded protein: CASSIRTSGSDTQYF. The variable domain in full, completed from reference TRBV11-3 and TRBJ2-3, reads EAGVVQSPRYKIIEKKQPVAFWCNPISGHNTLYWYLQNLGQGPELLIRYENEEAVDDSQLPKDRFSAERLKGVDSTLKIQPAELGDSAVYLCASSIRTSGSDTQYFGPGTRLTVL.

This clonotype was found a few times. CDR3 bases: TGCAGTGCTAGAAAAGGACCAAGGACTAGCCGGGAGTTCTTC. Translation gives CSARKGPRTSREFF. The V call is TRBV20-1, the J call TRBJ2-1; 8 nucleotides match TRBD2. Germline CDR1 DFQATT, CDR2 SNEGSKA (reference sequence). V trimming: 2 bases; J trimming: 14 bases; junction bases outside the gene matches: 14. This CDR3 contains 14 residues.

Only a few counts were recorded for this clonotype. This sequence joins TRBV7-3 and TRBJ2-1; perhaps TRBD2 as D (5 bases). V was clipped by 5 bases and J by 7 bases, with 12 bases between them. The CDR3 spans 13 residues. CDR1 is SGHTA and CDR2 is FQGTGA in the germline V gene. DNA for the CDR3: TGTGCCAGCAGCCCCACCCCGGGGAATGAGCAGTTCTTC. Protein product: CASSPTPGNEQFF.

Concerning this clonotype itself: This may stem from a read error, because a much larger clone lies one nucleotide away. This rearrangement joins TRBV3-1 to TRBJ1-1; TRBD1 is a possible D gene (5 bases). CDR3 length: 15 amino acids. Germline V gene lookup returns CDR1 LGHDT and CDR2 YNNKEL (reference sequence). CDR3 sequence reads: CASGQDGRGTRDAFF. CDR3 in DNA: TGTGCCAGCGGCCAAGACGGAAGGGGCACAAGGGATGCTTTCTTT.

Only one count was recorded for this clonotype. In nucleotides, the CDR3 is TGCGCCAGCAGCTTGATAATGAAGACCGGGGAGCTGTTTTTT. Protein product: CASSLIMKTGELFF. J is TRBJ2-2 and V is TRBV5-1, with unresolved D. The germline gives CDR1 SGHRS, CDR2 YFSETQ. Trimming pared 1 base from V and 5 bases from J, leaving 9 bases between. The CDR3 loop spans 14 amino acids.

With respect to this clonotype: Just one base apart from a much larger clone, this may be a read error. The V call is TRBV20-1, the J call TRBJ2-1, with 12 bases matching TRBD2. The CDR3 sequence is 14 residues long. Per the germline V gene, CDR1 is DFQATT and CDR2 is SNEGSKA (reference sequence). CDR3 protein: CSAMTSGRGDEKFF. The CDR3 DNA reads TGCAGTGCCATGACTAGCGGGAGAGGCGATGAGAAGTTCTTC.